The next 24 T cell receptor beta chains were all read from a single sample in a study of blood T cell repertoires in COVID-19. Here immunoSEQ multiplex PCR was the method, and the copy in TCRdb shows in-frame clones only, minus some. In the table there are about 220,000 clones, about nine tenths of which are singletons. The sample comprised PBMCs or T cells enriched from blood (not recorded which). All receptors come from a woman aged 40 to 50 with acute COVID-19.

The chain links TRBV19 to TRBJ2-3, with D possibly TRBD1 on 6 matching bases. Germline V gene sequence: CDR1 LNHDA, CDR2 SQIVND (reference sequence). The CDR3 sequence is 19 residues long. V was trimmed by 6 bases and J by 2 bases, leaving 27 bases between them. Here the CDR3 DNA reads TGTGCCAGTAGGCCAAAGGGACATTCAACTTTGGGGGACACAGATACGCAGTATTTT. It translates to CASRPKGHSTLGDTDTQYF.

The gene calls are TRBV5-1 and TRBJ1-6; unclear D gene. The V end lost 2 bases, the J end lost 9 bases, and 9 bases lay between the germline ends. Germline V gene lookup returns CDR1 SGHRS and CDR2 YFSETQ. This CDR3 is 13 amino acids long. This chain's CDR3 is CASSFTGGSPLHF. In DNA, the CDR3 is TGCGCCAGCAGCTTTACGGGAGGTTCACCCCTCCACTTT.

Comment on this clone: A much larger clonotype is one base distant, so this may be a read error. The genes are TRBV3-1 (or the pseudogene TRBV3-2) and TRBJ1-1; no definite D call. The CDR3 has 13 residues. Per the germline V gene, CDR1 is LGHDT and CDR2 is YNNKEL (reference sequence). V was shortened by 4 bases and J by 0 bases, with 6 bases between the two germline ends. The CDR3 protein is CASSRQMNTEAFF. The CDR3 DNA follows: TGTGCCAGCAGCCGGCAGATGAACACTGAAGCTTTCTTT.

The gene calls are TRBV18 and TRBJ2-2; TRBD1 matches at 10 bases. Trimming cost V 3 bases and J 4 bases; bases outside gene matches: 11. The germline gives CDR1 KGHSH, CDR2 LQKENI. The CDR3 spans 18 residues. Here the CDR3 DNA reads TGTGCCAGCTCACCCATTGCCCCGGGACAGGGGAGCACCGGGGAGCTGTTTTTT. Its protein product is CASSPIAPGQGSTGELFF.

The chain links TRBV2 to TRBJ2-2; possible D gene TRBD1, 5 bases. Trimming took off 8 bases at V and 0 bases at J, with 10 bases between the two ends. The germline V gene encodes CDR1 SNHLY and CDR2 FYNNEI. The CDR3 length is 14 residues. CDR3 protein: CASVEGANTGELFF. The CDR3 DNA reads TGTGCCAGCGTCGAAGGGGCGAACACCGGGGAGCTGTTTTTT.

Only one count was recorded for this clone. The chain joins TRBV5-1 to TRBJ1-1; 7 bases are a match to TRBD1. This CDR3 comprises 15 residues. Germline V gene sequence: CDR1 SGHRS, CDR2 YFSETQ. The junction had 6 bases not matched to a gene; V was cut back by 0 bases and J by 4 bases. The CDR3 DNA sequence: TGCGCCAGCAGCTTGGGGGTAGGGGGCCCCACTGAAGCTTTCTTT. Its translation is CASSLGVGGPTEAFF.

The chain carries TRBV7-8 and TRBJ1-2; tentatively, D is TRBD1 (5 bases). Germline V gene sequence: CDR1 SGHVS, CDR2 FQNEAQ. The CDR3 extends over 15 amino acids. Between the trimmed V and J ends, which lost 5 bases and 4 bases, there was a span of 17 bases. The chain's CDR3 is CASSLRTEGAYGYTF. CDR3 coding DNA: TGTGCCAGCAGCCTACGGACGGAAGGGGCCTATGGCTACACCTTC.

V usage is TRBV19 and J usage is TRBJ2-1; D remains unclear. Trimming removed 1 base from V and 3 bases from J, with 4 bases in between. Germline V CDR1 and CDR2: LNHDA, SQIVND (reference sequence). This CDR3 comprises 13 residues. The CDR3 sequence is CASSIGSYNEQFF. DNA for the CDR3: TGTGCCAGTAGTATAGGCAGCTACAATGAGCAGTTCTTC.

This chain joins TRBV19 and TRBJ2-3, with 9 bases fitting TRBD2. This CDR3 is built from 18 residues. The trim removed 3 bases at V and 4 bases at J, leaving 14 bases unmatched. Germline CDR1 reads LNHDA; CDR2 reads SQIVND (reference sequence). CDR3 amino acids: CASSMAGGAISMADTQYF. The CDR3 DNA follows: TGTGCCAGTAGTATGGCGGGGGGGGCCATATCTATGGCAGATACGCAGTATTTT.

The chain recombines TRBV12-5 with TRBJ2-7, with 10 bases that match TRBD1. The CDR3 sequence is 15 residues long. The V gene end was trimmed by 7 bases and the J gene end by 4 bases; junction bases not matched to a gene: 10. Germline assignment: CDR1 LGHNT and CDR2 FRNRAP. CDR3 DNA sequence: TGTGCTAGTGAATCGGGGACAGGGGTTTTTTACGAGCAGTACTTC. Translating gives CASESGTGVFYEQYF.

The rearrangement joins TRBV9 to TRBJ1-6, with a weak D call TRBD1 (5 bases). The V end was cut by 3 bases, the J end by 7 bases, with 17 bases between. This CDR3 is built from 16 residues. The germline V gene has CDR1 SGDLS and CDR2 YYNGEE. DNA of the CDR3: TGTGCCAGCAGCGAGGCCCTTGGGGGGGAAAATTCACCCCTCCACTTT. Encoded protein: CASSEALGGENSPLHF.

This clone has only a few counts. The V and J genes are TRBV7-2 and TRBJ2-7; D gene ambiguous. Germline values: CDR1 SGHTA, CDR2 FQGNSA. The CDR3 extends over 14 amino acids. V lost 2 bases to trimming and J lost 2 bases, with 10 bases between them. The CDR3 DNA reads TGTGCCAGCAGCTTAAATGCGGCGACCTACGAGCAGTACGTC. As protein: CASSLNAATYEQYV.

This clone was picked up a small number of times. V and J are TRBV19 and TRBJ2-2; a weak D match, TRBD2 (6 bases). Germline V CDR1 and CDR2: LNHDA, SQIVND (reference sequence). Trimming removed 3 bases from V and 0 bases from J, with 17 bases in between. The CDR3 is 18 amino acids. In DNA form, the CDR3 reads TGTGCCAGTAGTATCCGCCATTTCGCGGGGACGAACACCGGGGAGCTGTTTTTT. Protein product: CASSIRHFAGTNTGELFF. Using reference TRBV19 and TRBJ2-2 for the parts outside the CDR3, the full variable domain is DGGITQSPKYLFRKEGQNVTLSCEQNLNHDAMYWYRQDPGQGLRLIYYSQIVNDFQKGDIAEGYSVSREKKESFPLTVTSAQKNPTAFYLCASSIRHFAGTNTGELFFGEGSRLTVL.

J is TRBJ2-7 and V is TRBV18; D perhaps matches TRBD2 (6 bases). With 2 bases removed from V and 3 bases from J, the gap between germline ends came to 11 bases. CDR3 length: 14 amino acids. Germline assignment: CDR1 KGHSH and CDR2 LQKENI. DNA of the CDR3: TGTGCCAGCTCACCAGGAGGGTTCCGCTACGAGCAGTACGTC. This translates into CASSPGGFRYEQYV.

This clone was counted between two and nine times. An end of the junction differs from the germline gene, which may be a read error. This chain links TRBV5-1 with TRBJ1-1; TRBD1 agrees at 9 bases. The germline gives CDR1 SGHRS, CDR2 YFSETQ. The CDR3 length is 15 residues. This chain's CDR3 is CASSLGTGVNSEAFF. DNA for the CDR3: TGCGCCAGCAGCTTGGGGACAGGGGTGAACTCTGAAGCTTTCTTT.

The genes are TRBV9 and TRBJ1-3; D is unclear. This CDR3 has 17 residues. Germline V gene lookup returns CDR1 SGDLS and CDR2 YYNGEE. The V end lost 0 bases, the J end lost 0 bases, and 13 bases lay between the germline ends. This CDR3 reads CASSVGGHTSSGNTIYF. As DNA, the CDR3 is TGTGCCAGCAGCGTAGGAGGCCATACAAGCTCTGGAAACACCATATATTTT.

CDR3 protein: CASSIDREKLFF. CDR3 coding DNA: TGTGCCAGTAGTATAGACAGGGAAAAACTGTTTTTT. V and J are TRBV19 and TRBJ1-4; D gene ambiguous. The germline gives CDR1 LNHDA, CDR2 SQIVND (reference sequence). V shed 0 bases and J shed 8 bases, with 4 bases lying between them. The CDR3 extends over 12 amino acids.

The CDR3: CASSRRIQTGPDTEAFF. DNA of the CDR3: TGTGCCAGCAGCCGCCGAATCCAGACAGGGCCGGACACTGAAGCTTTCTTT. V usage is TRBV7-2 and J usage is TRBJ1-1; 7 bases align to TRBD1. The CDR3 is 17 amino acids. Trimming cost V 5 bases and J 3 bases; bases outside gene matches: 15. CDR1 and CDR2 (germline): SGHTA, FQGNSA.

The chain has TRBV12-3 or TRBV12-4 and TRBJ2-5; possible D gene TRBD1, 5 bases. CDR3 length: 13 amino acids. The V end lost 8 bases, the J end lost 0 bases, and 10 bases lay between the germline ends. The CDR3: CASAQEYQETQYF. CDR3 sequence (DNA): TGTGCCAGCGCACAGGAATACCAAGAGACCCAGTACTTC.

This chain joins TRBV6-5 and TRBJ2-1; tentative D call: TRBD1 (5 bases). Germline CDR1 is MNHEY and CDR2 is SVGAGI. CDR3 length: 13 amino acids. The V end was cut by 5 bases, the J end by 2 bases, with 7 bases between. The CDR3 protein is CASSTGAYNEQFF. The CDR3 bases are TGTGCCAGCAGTACAGGAGCCTACAATGAGCAGTTCTTC.

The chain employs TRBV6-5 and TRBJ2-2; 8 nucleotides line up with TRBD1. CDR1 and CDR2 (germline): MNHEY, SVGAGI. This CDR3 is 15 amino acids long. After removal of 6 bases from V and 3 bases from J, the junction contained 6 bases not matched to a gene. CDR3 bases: TGTGCCAGCAGAACAGGGGGATACGACACCGGGGAGCTGTTTTTT. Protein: CASRTGGYDTGELFF.

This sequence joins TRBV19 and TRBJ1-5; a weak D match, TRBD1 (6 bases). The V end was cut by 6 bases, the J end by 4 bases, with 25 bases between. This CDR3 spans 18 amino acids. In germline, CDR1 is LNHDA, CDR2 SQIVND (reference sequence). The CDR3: CASSPKHTGTVDNQPQHF. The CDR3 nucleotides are TGTGCCAGTAGCCCAAAGCATACAGGGACCGTTGATAATCAGCCCCAGCATTTT.

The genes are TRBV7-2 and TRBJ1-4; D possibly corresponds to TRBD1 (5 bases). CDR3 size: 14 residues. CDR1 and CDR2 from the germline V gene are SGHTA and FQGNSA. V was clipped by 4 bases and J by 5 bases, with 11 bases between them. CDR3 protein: CASSYRPVNEKLFF. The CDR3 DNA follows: TGTGCCAGCAGCTACAGGCCCGTCAATGAAAAACTGTTTTTT. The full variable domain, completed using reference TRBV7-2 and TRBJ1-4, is GAGVSQSPSNKVTEKGKDVELRCDPISGHTALYWYRQSLGQGLEFLIYFQGNSAPDKSGLPSDRFSAERTGGSVSTLTIQRTQQEDSAVYLCASSYRPVNEKLFFGSGTQLSVL.

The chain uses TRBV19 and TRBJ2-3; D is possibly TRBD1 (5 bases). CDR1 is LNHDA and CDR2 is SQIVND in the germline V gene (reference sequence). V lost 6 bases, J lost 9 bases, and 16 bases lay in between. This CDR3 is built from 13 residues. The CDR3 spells CASRLDSPATQYF. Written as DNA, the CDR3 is TGTGCCAGTAGGTTAGACAGCCCCGCAACGCAGTATTTT.